This entry describes one T cell receptor beta chain. Its target is unknown. The study reverse transcribed the entire isolated RNA, so it sequenced expressed TCRB transcripts. Method: immunoSEQ multiplex PCR; TCRdb's copy keeps in-frame clones and lacks some. The sample carries around 160,000 clones, roughly 63% recorded once. This sample stems from a study of beta chain features in type 1 diabetes. The overall study: Cell yields, gender and age were comparable in patients and healthy donors.

Findings of the study overall: Type 1 diabetes patients had moderately but significantly shorter TCRB CDR3s in all four CD4+ subsets. PCR may have favored shorter templates equally in patients and controls. There was a possibility that cDNA sequencing over-represented cells with high TCR expression. Still unanswered here is whether HLA type influences TCRB rearrangement.

The CDR3 sequence is 15 residues long. Deletions cut 1 base from V and 3 bases from J, with 11 bases between. Germline V gives CDR1 MGHDK, CDR2 SYGVNS. The sequencing sample was made of naive CD4+ T cells from blood. J is TRBJ2-3 and V is TRBV25-1; D possibly uses TRBD1 or TRBD2 (6 bases each). This TCR derives from a man aged 25-40 years with type 1 diabetes. CDR3 protein: CASSEFGGGTDTQYF. In DNA form, the CDR3 reads TGTGCCAGCAGTGAATTTGGAGGGGGTACAGATACGCAGTATTTT. Variable domain in full (rest from reference TRBV25-1 and TRBJ2-3): EADIYQTPRYLVIGTGKKITLECSQTMGHDKMYWYQQDPGMELHLIHYSYGVNSTEKGDLSSESTVSRIRTEHFPLTLESARPSHTSQYLCASSEFGGGTDTQYFGPGTRLTVL.